The 27 T cell receptor beta chains presented below share a single source sample, sequenced in a study of blood T cell repertoires in COVID-19. Sequencing was performed with immunoSEQ multiplex PCR; in TCRdb, only in-frame clones are kept and a portion is missing. The sample has about 120,000 clones, 79% seen once. The sample consisted of peripheral blood. The receptors derive from a woman of 80 years or more with acute or convalescent COVID-19.

The chain carries TRBV19 and TRBJ1-2; no reliable D call. This CDR3 has 13 residues. Per the germline V gene, CDR1 is LNHDA and CDR2 is SQIVND (reference sequence). V gave up 4 bases and J gave up 10 bases, with 16 bases separating them. This CDR3 reads CASSTEDGLAYTF. CDR3 nucleotide sequence: TGTGCCAGTAGTACCGAGGACGGTCTAGCCTACACCTTC. The complete variable domain, with remaining parts taken from reference TRBV19 and TRBJ1-2, reads DGGITQSPKYLFRKEGQNVTLSCEQNLNHDAMYWYRQDPGQGLRLIYYSQIVNDFQKGDIAEGYSVSREKKESFPLTVTSAQKNPTAFYLCASSTEDGLAYTFGSGTRLTVV.

The CDR3 DNA follows: TGTGCCTGGAATCCCACTTGGACAGGGGAAGGTGGCTACACCTTC. Translation: CAWNPTWTGEGGYTF. The chain uses TRBV30 and TRBJ1-2; 9 bases are shared with TRBD1. Germline V gene lookup returns CDR1 GTSNPN and CDR2 SVGIG (reference sequence). The CDR3 covers 15 residues. V shed 4 bases and J 7 bases; nucleotides not matched to a gene: 13.

V usage is TRBV5-4 and J usage is TRBJ2-1, with TRBD2 matching 10 bases. This CDR3 has 15 residues. Trimming removed 4 bases from V and 10 bases from J; junction bases left unmatched: 11. Looked up from germline, CDR1 is SGHNT and CDR2 is YYREEE (reference sequence). The CDR3 protein is CASSLASGGAEEQFF. The CDR3 region has the DNA TGTGCCAGCAGCCTGGCCAGCGGGGGGGCTGAGGAGCAGTTCTTC.

The chain couples TRBV30 to TRBJ1-4; D ambiguous. This CDR3 contains 14 residues. Germline values: CDR1 GTSNPN, CDR2 SVGIG (reference sequence). The germline V and J ends were trimmed by 0 bases and 0 bases, with 5 bases remaining between them. The CDR3 reads CAWSVGATNEKLFF. The CDR3 DNA reads TGTGCCTGGAGTGTCGGGGCAACTAATGAAAAACTGTTTTTT.

CDR3 amino acids: CASKNSLRGTEAFF. The CDR3 DNA reads as TGTGCCAGCAAGAACTCCTTAAGGGGCACTGAAGCTTTCTTT. The chain uses TRBV6-5 and TRBJ1-1; D perhaps matches TRBD1 (5 bases). Per germline, CDR1 MNHEY and CDR2 SVGAGI. The CDR3 length is 14 residues. V was pared by 7 bases and J by 4 bases, with 16 bases between.

The chain combines TRBV6-1 with TRBJ1-5; D uncertain. Germline-derived CDR1 and CDR2 are MNHNS and SASEGT. The V end was cut by 2 bases, the J end by 1 base, with 3 bases between. This CDR3 is 13 amino acids long. CDR3 in amino acids: CASSELSNQPQHF. CDR3 DNA sequence: TGTGCCAGCAGTGAACTCAGCAATCAGCCCCAGCATTTT.

This clone turned up a few times. V and J are TRBV20-1 and TRBJ2-7; TRBD1 might be the D (5 bases). Per the germline V gene, CDR1 is DFQATT and CDR2 is SNEGSKA (reference sequence). Deletions cut 1 base from V and 7 bases from J, with 8 bases between. The length of the CDR3 is 11 residues. CDR3 DNA sequence: TGCAGTGCTAGAGTGGGGCGAGAGCAGTACTTC. Translated, it gives CSARVGREQYF.

The V gene is TRBV6-5, the J gene TRBJ1-2, with D perhaps matching TRBD1 (5 bases). V lost 2 bases and J lost 8, with 21 bases in between. This CDR3 spans 16 amino acids. Germline CDR1 and CDR2: MNHEY and SVGAGI. DNA of the CDR3: TGTGCCAGCAGTTACGAAGGGGTCGGGGGAAATGGAGGCTACACCTTC. It codes for CASSYEGVGGNGGYTF.

The chain is built from TRBV28 and TRBJ2-7; 7 bases are shared with TRBD1. The germline V gene has CDR1 MDHEN and CDR2 SYDVKM. The CDR3 runs 13 residues. Trimming cost V 6 bases and J 5 bases; bases outside gene matches: 7. This CDR3 reads CASRTGVNHEQYF. CDR3 sequence (DNA): TGTGCCAGCAGAACAGGGGTGAACCACGAGCAGTACTTC.

The chain links TRBV10-2 to TRBJ2-3; TRBD2 matches 8 bases. V gave up 6 bases and J gave up 1 base; unmatched junction bases: 3. The germline CDR1 and CDR2 sequences are WSHSY and SAAADI. This CDR3 region has 14 residues. The CDR3 is CASRRGARTDTQYF. The DNA for the CDR3 is TGCGCCAGCAGGCGGGGGGCCCGCACAGATACGCAGTATTTT.

The rearrangement joins TRBV19 to TRBJ2-5; D is perhaps TRBD1 (5 bases). With 6 bases removed from V and 4 bases from J, the gap between germline ends came to 6 bases. The CDR3 is 11 amino acids. In germline, CDR1 is LNHDA, CDR2 SQIVND (reference sequence). Written as DNA, the CDR3 is TGTGCCAGTAGGCAGGGAGAGACCCAGTACTTC. Residues: CASRQGETQYF.

This rearrangement joins TRBV10-2 to TRBJ1-2; tentatively, D is TRBD1 (5 bases). CDR3 size: 14 residues. With 2 bases removed from V and 7 bases from J, the gap between germline ends came to 14 bases. CDR1 and CDR2 (germline): WSHSY, SAAADI. CDR3 sequence reads: CASSEGAVGCGYTF. The CDR3 bases are TGCGCCAGCAGTGAGGGGGCAGTCGGGTGTGGCTACACCTTC.

This clone appeared once. The genes are TRBV5-1 and TRBJ1-3; tentative D call: TRBD1 (6 bases). V lost 0 bases, J lost 1 base, and 11 bases lay in between. Germline V gene sequence: CDR1 SGHRS, CDR2 YFSETQ. The length of the CDR3 is 16 residues. As DNA, the CDR3 is TGCGCCAGCAGCTTGGGTGTCACAGGGTCTGGAAACACCATATATTTT. Amino acids: CASSLGVTGSGNTIYF.

This chain joins TRBV2 and TRBJ2-2; tentative D call: TRBD2 (6 bases). V lost 2 bases, J lost 4 bases, and 11 bases lay in between. Germline loops: CDR1 SNHLY, CDR2 FYNNEI. The CDR3 is made up of 15 amino acids. Here the CDR3 reads CASSELYGSTGELFF. CDR3 bases: TGTGCCAGCAGTGAACTCTACGGGAGCACCGGGGAGCTGTTTTTT.

This CDR3 is CAWSTAGGLRQPQHF. CDR3 sequence (DNA): TGTGCCTGGAGTACGGCAGGGGGTCTGAGGCAGCCCCAGCATTTT. The chain employs TRBV30 and TRBJ1-5; 7 nucleotides match TRBD1. Germline-derived CDR1 and CDR2 are GTSNPN and SVGIG (reference sequence). The CDR3 totals 15 residues. With V trimmed by 2 bases and J by 7 bases, 11 bases remained unmatched.

This clone came up once. The chain recombines TRBV19 with TRBJ2-5; 16 nucleotides agree with TRBD2. CDR3 size: 16 residues. The V gene end was trimmed by 6 bases and the J gene end by 2 bases; junction bases not matched to a gene: 3. The V gene's germline CDR1 is LNHDA and CDR2 SQIVND (reference sequence). The CDR3 sequence: CASSPGLAGGQETQYF. For the CDR3, the DNA is TGTGCCAGTAGCCCGGGACTAGCGGGAGGGCAAGAGACCCAGTACTTC.

The V and J genes are TRBV19 and TRBJ2-5, with 7 bases identical to TRBD2. CDR1 and CDR2 (germline): LNHDA, SQIVND (reference sequence). CDR3 size: 16 residues. Unmatched junction bases numbered 9, after V lost 3 bases and J lost 2 bases. CDR3 sequence reads: CASSIPDPSGQETQYF. CDR3 DNA: TGTGCCAGTAGTATCCCGGACCCTAGCGGTCAAGAGACCCAGTACTTC. Combining the CDR3 with reference TRBV19 and TRBJ2-5 gives the whole variable domain DGGITQSPKYLFRKEGQNVTLSCEQNLNHDAMYWYRQDPGQGLRLIYYSQIVNDFQKGDIAEGYSVSREKKESFPLTVTSAQKNPTAFYLCASSIPDPSGQETQYFGPGTRLLVL.

The chain couples TRBV5-8 to TRBJ1-4; D might be TRBD1 (6 bases). This CDR3 region has 15 residues. Per the germline V gene, CDR1 is SGHTS and CDR2 is YDEGEE. Deletions cut 3 bases from V and 0 bases from J, with 9 bases between. The CDR3: CASSYGQTTNEKLFF. The CDR3 DNA is TGTGCCAGCAGCTACGGACAGACAACTAATGAAAAACTGTTTTTT.

The chain uses TRBV7-2 and TRBJ1-5; 9 nucleotides line up with TRBD1. Germline lookup yields CDR1 SGHTA and CDR2 FQGNSA. CDR3 length: 17 residues. V was pared by 1 base and J by 6 bases, with 10 bases of the junction left unmatched. In DNA, the CDR3 is TGTGCCAGCAGCTTAGGGCCCCCGGGACAGGGAGCTCAGCCCCAGCATTTT. Translating gives CASSLGPPGQGAQPQHF. The complete variable domain, with remaining parts taken from reference TRBV7-2 and TRBJ1-5, reads GAGVSQSPSNKVTEKGKDVELRCDPISGHTALYWYRQSLGQGLEFLIYFQGNSAPDKSGLPSDRFSAERTGGSVSTLTIQRTQQEDSAVYLCASSLGPPGQGAQPQHFGDGTRLSIL.

This chain connects TRBV30 to TRBJ1-1; D gene uncertain. CDR3 size: 16 residues. The V gene's germline CDR1 is GTSNPN and CDR2 SVGIG (reference sequence). V lost 2 bases and J 4 bases, leaving 20 bases between the germline ends. The CDR3 loop reads CAWSRRDSSMGTEAFF. The CDR3 DNA is TGTGCCTGGAGTCGCAGAGACTCTTCGATGGGCACTGAAGCTTTCTTT.

The CDR3 protein is CASSFRMGYTDTQYF. The CDR3 nucleotides read TGTGCCAGCAGCTTTCGCATGGGCTACACAGATACGCAGTATTTT. V is TRBV7-2 and J is TRBJ2-3; no reliable D call. This CDR3 is 15 amino acids long. V was cut by 3 bases and J by 2 bases, with 12 bases left in between. Germline lookup yields CDR1 SGHTA and CDR2 FQGNSA.

A single count supports this clone. The chain joins TRBV2 to TRBJ2-1; 7 bases map to TRBD1. Germline lookup yields CDR1 SNHLY and CDR2 FYNNEI. Trimming removed 10 bases from V and 9 bases from J; junction bases left unmatched: 12. The CDR3 extends over 13 amino acids. The CDR3 here is CATSGTEISEQFF. Here the CDR3 DNA reads TGTGCCACCTCCGGGACAGAGATAAGTGAGCAGTTCTTC.

The chain carries TRBV4-2 and TRBJ2-3; 11 nucleotides match TRBD2. The germline gives CDR1 LGHNA, CDR2 YNFKEQ. The CDR3 length is 18 residues. The V gene end was trimmed by 2 bases and the J gene end by 1 base; junction bases not matched to a gene: 8. DNA for the CDR3: TGTGCCAGCAGCCAACTACCTTATAGCGGGGGGGGCACAGATACGCAGTATTTT. This encodes CASSQLPYSGGGTDTQYF.

The chain employs TRBV9 and TRBJ1-4; 8 bases fit TRBD1. Germline CDR1 is SGDLS and CDR2 is YYNGEE. After removal of 3 bases from V and 6 bases from J, the junction contained 7 bases not matched to a gene. The CDR3 consists of 15 residues. DNA for the CDR3: TGTGCCAGCAGCGCCGGACAGGGTGGGGATGAAAAACTGTTTTTT. This gives the protein CASSAGQGGDEKLFF.

This chain connects TRBV27 to TRBJ2-1; 7 bases fit TRBD2. The CDR3 is made up of 15 amino acids. The V and J ends lost 6 bases and 5 bases, in that order; junction bases with no gene match: 10. From germline, CDR1 is MNHEY and CDR2 SMNVEV (reference sequence). The CDR3: CASSLGSSGNNEQFF. In DNA, the CDR3 is TGTGCCAGCAGCCTAGGTTCTAGCGGTAACAATGAGCAGTTCTTC.

The CDR3 spells CASSTGYEQYF. CDR3 sequence (DNA): TGTGCCAGCAGTACCGGCTACGAGCAGTACTTC. The chain has TRBV27 and TRBJ2-7; D is unresolved. This CDR3 is built from 11 residues. V gave up 5 bases and J gave up 3 bases, with 5 bases separating them. Germline V lookup: CDR1 MNHEY, CDR2 SMNVEV (reference sequence).

The V and J genes are TRBV19 and TRBJ1-1; D may be TRBD1 (5 bases). This CDR3 has 16 amino acids. The ends were cut back, 3 bases at V and 1 base at J, with 15 bases in the middle. Germline loops: CDR1 LNHDA, CDR2 SQIVND (reference sequence). The CDR3 region is CASSMGGSRGNTEAFF. CDR3 DNA sequence: TGTGCCAGTAGTATGGGGGGGTCCCGGGGGAACACTGAAGCTTTCTTT. The full variable domain, with the rest looked up from reference TRBV19 and TRBJ1-1, is DGGITQSPKYLFRKEGQNVTLSCEQNLNHDAMYWYRQDPGQGLRLIYYSQIVNDFQKGDIAEGYSVSREKKESFPLTVTSAQKNPTAFYLCASSMGGSRGNTEAFFGQGTRLTVV.